The next 26 T cell receptor beta chains were all read from a single sample in a study of OX40 agonist ivuxolimab in advanced cancers. TCRdb keeps only in-frame clones here, not all; method: immunoSEQ multiplex PCR. The table lists approximately 39,000 clones, 88% of them singletons, with 9.5% to 15% in the top ten. The sample in question was CD4+ or CD8+ T cells sorted from blood, obtained in a trial of the OX40 agonist ivuxolimab. The receptor set was obtained from an adult with an advanced solid tumor such as melanoma, head and neck, liver or kidney cancer.

This clone was seen a single time. The V and J genes are TRBV7-9 and TRBJ2-1; 9 positions match TRBD2. Germline CDR1 and CDR2: SEHNR and FQNEAQ (reference sequence). CDR3 length: 16 residues. J gave up 3 bases and V 5 bases, and 8 bases lay outside the gene matches. DNA for the CDR3: TGTGCCAGCAGCCTCGCCATAGCGGGGGACTACAATGAGCAGTTCTTC. Translation gives CASSLAIAGDYNEQFF.

V is TRBV5-5 and J is TRBJ2-7, with D perhaps matching TRBD1 or TRBD2 (5 bases each). Germline V gives CDR1 SGHKS, CDR2 YYEKEE (reference sequence). With 0 bases removed from V and 7 bases from J, the gap between germline ends came to 14 bases. There are 14 residues in the CDR3. This chain's CDR3 is CASSLGPGPTEQYF. In DNA form, the CDR3 reads TGTGCCAGCAGCTTGGGTCCGGGACCAACAGAGCAGTACTTC.

This chain links TRBV4-1 with TRBJ1-2, with D uncertain. Germline V gene sequence: CDR1 MGHRA, CDR2 YSYEKL. Trimming took off 4 bases at V and 10 bases at J, with 28 bases between the two ends. This CDR3 has 17 residues. CDR3 bases: TGCGCCAGCAGCCCCTTTTGGAGTACAACTATGGATGTTGACTACACCTTC. This encodes CASSPFWSTTMDVDYTF.

This chain uses TRBV18 with TRBJ2-1; perhaps TRBD2 as D (6 bases). The CDR3 extends over 18 amino acids. Trimming pared 2 bases from V and 0 bases from J, leaving 17 bases between. Germline lookup yields CDR1 KGHSH and CDR2 LQKENI. The CDR3 coding sequence is TGTGCCAGCTCACCAAACCGGGACTCATCGAACTCCTACAATGAGCAGTTCTTC. This translates into CASSPNRDSSNSYNEQFF.

This clone was observed a single time. The V call is TRBV4-1, the J call TRBJ2-7; tentative D call: TRBD1 (6 bases). The CDR3 runs to 15 residues. The germline V and J ends were trimmed by 5 bases and 4 bases, with 18 bases remaining between them. Germline assignment: CDR1 MGHRA and CDR2 YSYEKL. CDR3 DNA: TGCGCCAGCAGCAAGGCCGGGACCCAGGGGTACGAGCAGTACTTC. Its translation is CASSKAGTQGYEQYF.

This clone has only one observation. The chain combines TRBV18 with TRBJ1-1; D gene unclear. This CDR3 region has 15 residues. The germline V gene encodes CDR1 KGHSH and CDR2 LQKENI. V was clipped by 0 bases and J by 0 bases, with 8 bases between them. As DNA, the CDR3 is TGTGCCAGCTCACCACCGGCCCTCGTGAACACTGAAGCTTTCTTT. This translates into CASSPPALVNTEAFF.

The V call is TRBV19, the J call TRBJ2-7, with TRBD2 identical over 8 bases. This CDR3 is 16 amino acids long. The germline V gene encodes CDR1 LNHDA and CDR2 SQIVND (reference sequence). The trim removed 6 bases at V and 5 bases at J, leaving 15 bases unmatched. For the CDR3, the DNA is TGTGCCAGTAGCCCAGTTACTATAGCGGGAATCGACGAGCAGTACTTC. Its translation: CASSPVTIAGIDEQYF.

V and J are TRBV7-9 and TRBJ2-1; no clear D gene. Germline CDR1 is SEHNR and CDR2 is FQNEAQ (reference sequence). Trimming removed 1 base from V and 8 bases from J, with 9 bases in between. The CDR3 is 13 residues long. In DNA, the CDR3 is TGTGCCAGCAGCTTAGAGACGGGTTATGAGCAGTTCTTC. Its translation is CASSLETGYEQFF.

The rearrangement joins TRBV27 to TRBJ2-7, with a possible D match to TRBD2 (6 bases). V was trimmed by 5 bases and J by 3 bases, leaving 11 bases between them. Germline V lookup: CDR1 MNHEY, CDR2 SMNVEV (reference sequence). The CDR3 is made up of 13 amino acids. The CDR3: CASSQSGDYEQYF. CDR3 nucleotides: TGTGCCAGCAGTCAATCGGGGGACTACGAGCAGTACTTC.

The table lists this clone with a few counts. The V and J genes are TRBV5-5 and TRBJ1-2; D unclear. CDR3 length equals 15 residues. Germline loops: CDR1 SGHKS, CDR2 YYEKEE (reference sequence). The ends were cut back, 6 bases at V and 8 bases at J, with 23 bases in the middle. The CDR3 DNA is TGTGCCAGCATCATTGGATGGGCCACCCGGGAAGGCTACACCTTC. This gives the protein CASIIGWATREGYTF.

J is TRBJ2-5 and V is TRBV6-5; D not resolved. Germline-derived CDR1 and CDR2 are MNHEY and SVGAGI. The V gene lost 3 bases and the J gene lost 2 bases, with 7 bases spanning the gap. The CDR3 sequence is 13 residues long. The CDR3 is CASSYYPQETQYF. Here the CDR3 DNA reads TGTGCCAGCAGTTATTACCCACAAGAGACCCAGTACTTC.

The chain uses TRBV13 and TRBJ2-7; 8 bases are a match to TRBD1. Germline trimming cut 3 bases from V and 6 bases from J; bases unmatched to any gene: 7. This CDR3 is built from 14 residues. Germline V gene sequence: CDR1 PRHDT, CDR2 FYEKMQ (reference sequence). CDR3 bases: TGTGCCAGCAGCTTCGGGAACGGACAGGGCGAGCAGTACTTC. Amino acids: CASSFGNGQGEQYF.

This clone has a single count. The V and J genes are TRBV4-2 and TRBJ2-1; possible D gene TRBD2, 5 bases. Trimming left V 5 bases short and J 4 bases short, with 18 bases between. Per germline, CDR1 LGHNA and CDR2 YNFKEQ. There are 16 residues in the CDR3. The chain's CDR3 is CASSTPSAVSYNEQFF. As DNA, the CDR3 is TGTGCCAGCAGCACCCCCTCAGCGGTCTCTTACAATGAGCAGTTCTTC.

CDR3 DNA sequence: TGCGCCAGCAGCCCCGAGGGCTTTGGGACGCAGTATTTT. This gives the protein CASSPEGFGTQYF. V and J are TRBV4-3 and TRBJ2-3, with D tentatively TRBD2 (5 bases). The CDR3 has 13 amino acids. V was pared by 4 bases and J by 9 bases, with 14 bases between. The germline CDR1 and CDR2 sequences are LGHNA and YSLEER.

The genes are TRBV4-3 and TRBJ2-1; no firm D call. This CDR3 has 16 residues. Germline CDR1 is LGHNA and CDR2 is YSLEER. V shed 0 bases and J shed 3 bases, with 12 bases lying between them. The CDR3 loop is CASSQDSGPFYNEQFF. CDR3 coding DNA: TGCGCCAGCAGCCAAGATTCCGGGCCGTTCTACAATGAGCAGTTCTTC.

This rearrangement joins TRBV9 to TRBJ2-1; D might be TRBD2 (5 bases). The V end was cut by 3 bases, the J end by 4 bases, with 14 bases between. CDR3 length equals 15 residues. Looked up from germline, CDR1 is SGDLS and CDR2 is YYNGEE. The DNA for the CDR3 is TGTGCCAGCAGCGCGCGTCCGGAGCGGTACAATGAGCAGTTCTTC. Residues: CASSARPERYNEQFF.

The chain uses TRBV5-1 and TRBJ2-7, with 12 bases that match TRBD2. This CDR3 comprises 17 residues. Per germline, CDR1 SGHRS and CDR2 YFSETQ. V dropped 0 bases and J dropped 4; count of bases not matched to a gene: 8. The CDR3 nucleotides are TGCGCCAGCAGCTTGGGGGTACTAGCGGGAGGTGTGTACGAGCAGTACTTC. Encoded protein: CASSLGVLAGGVYEQYF.

The V and J genes are TRBV7-9 and TRBJ2-7; 9 positions agree with TRBD1. Losses at the gene ends were 5 bases for V and 5 bases for J; bases not matched to a gene: 7. Germline V gives CDR1 SEHNR, CDR2 FQNEAQ (reference sequence). This CDR3 comprises 14 residues. CDR3 sequence reads: CASSVTTGGHEQYF. In nucleotides, the CDR3 is TGTGCCAGCAGCGTCACGACAGGGGGGCACGAGCAGTACTTC.

This sequence joins TRBV28 and TRBJ2-3; maybe TRBD2 (5 bases). The germline CDR1 and CDR2 sequences are MDHEN and SYDVKM. With 6 bases removed from V and 2 bases from J, the gap between germline ends came to 18 bases. The CDR3 spans 16 residues. The CDR3 DNA follows: TGTGCCAGCAGCGCCACCTTCGAGGGTAACACAGATACGCAGTATTTT. Its protein product is CASSATFEGNTDTQYF.

The CDR3 sequence is CAGSFYAGSSYEQYF. Here the CDR3 DNA reads TGTGCCGGGAGCTTTTACGCGGGGAGCTCCTACGAGCAGTACTTC. This sequence joins TRBV2 and TRBJ2-7, with D possibly being TRBD2 (6 bases). CDR1 is SNHLY and CDR2 is FYNNEI in the germline V gene. Trimming removed 11 bases at V and 0 bases at J, with 20 bases between. The CDR3 is 15 residues long.

This clone appeared a single time. The genes are TRBV27 and TRBJ2-2; 8 positions match TRBD2. Per the germline V gene, CDR1 is MNHEY and CDR2 is SMNVEV (reference sequence). The CDR3 runs 17 residues. Unmatched junction bases numbered 12, after V lost 3 bases and J lost 6 bases. CDR3 nucleotide sequence: TGTGCCAGCAGTTTTGTTGATCCGACTAGCGTCCCCGGGGAGCTGTTTTTT. Its translation is CASSFVDPTSVPGELFF.

The gene calls are TRBV19 and TRBJ2-7, with 8 bases lining up with TRBD1. The CDR3 spans 15 residues. After removal of 7 bases from V and 2 bases from J, the junction contained 10 bases not matched to a gene. CDR1 is LNHDA, CDR2 SQIVND, per germline (reference sequence). CDR3 sequence: CASTAGQGLAYEQYF. CDR3 nucleotide sequence: TGTGCCAGTACCGCCGGACAGGGTTTAGCCTACGAGCAGTACTTC.

The V and J genes are TRBV6-5 and TRBJ2-7; 9 bases are shared with TRBD1. V shed 8 bases, J shed 2 bases, and the junction held 7 bases outside the gene matches. This CDR3 has 14 residues. Germline CDR1 reads MNHEY; CDR2 reads SVGAGI. The CDR3: CASAGGTGPYEQYF. In DNA form, the CDR3 reads TGTGCCAGCGCTGGGGGGACAGGGCCCTACGAGCAGTACTTC.

This clone was observed a few times. This chain links TRBV7-9 with TRBJ2-7, with D unresolved. The CDR3 consists of 13 residues. Between the trimmed V and J ends, which lost 5 bases and 8 bases, there was a span of 16 bases. Germline V CDR1 and CDR2: SEHNR, FQNEAQ (reference sequence). In DNA form, the CDR3 reads TGTGCCAGCAGCGACGTTAGCTCGCCGCAGCAGTACTTC. This codes for CASSDVSSPQQYF.

The chain uses TRBV1 and TRBJ2-3; TRBD2 reflects the table's D call only, with no check against the DNA. TRBV1 is shown as a pseudogene. The CDR3 contains 19 residues. CDR3 sequence: CTSSQDRPSGRDQTDTQYF. In DNA form, the CDR3 reads TGCACCAGCAGCCAAGATCGGCCTAGCGGGAGGGATCAGACAGATACGCAGTATTTT.

The rearrangement joins TRBV9 to TRBJ2-3, with D uncertain. The germline CDR1 and CDR2 sequences are SGDLS and YYNGEE. The CDR3 length is 13 residues. Trimming took 0 bases from V and 3 from J, leaving 5 bases between them. CDR3 in DNA: TGTGCCAGCAGCGTAGCGAGGACAGATACGCAGTATTTT. Amino acid sequence: CASSVARTDTQYF.